A selection of T cell receptor beta chains follows, all from one sample in a study of cytomegalovirus exposure and HLA in healthy donors. Data came from immunoSEQ multiplex PCR; TCRdb stores just in-frame clones and leaves some out. The sample consists of 140,000 to 150,000 clones, around 75% of them appearing once. Sequencing was done on a sample of PBMCs. These receptors all come from a woman aged 35 to 49 in good health and CMV-seronegative. Both conserved end residues are part of each CDR3. D genes are given only for firm matches. Clone size, where shown, is once, few, many, or a class for clones that have expanded.

CDR3 length: 11
J gene: TRBJ1-2
clone size: .
V gene: TRBV19
D gene: .
CDR3 protein: CASSGGYGYTF
CDR3 DNA: TGTGCCAGTAGTGGAGGGTATGGCTACACCTTC

CDR3 length: 15
J gene: TRBJ1-4
clone size: few
V gene: TRBV5-1
D gene: TRBD1
CDR3 protein: CASSSSGQINEKLFF
CDR3 DNA: TGCGCCAGCAGCTCGTCGGGACAGATTAATGAAAAACTGTTTTTT

CDR3 length: 15
J gene: TRBJ2-3
clone size: .
V gene: TRBV5-1
D gene: .
CDR3 protein: CASSLAGIMADTQYF
CDR3 DNA: TGCGCCAGCAGCTTGGCCGGTATAATGGCAGATACGCAGTATTTT

CDR3 length: 14
J gene: TRBJ1-6
clone size: .
V gene: TRBV2
D gene: .
CDR3 protein: CASTERSSNSPLHF
CDR3 DNA: TGTGCCAGCACCGAGAGATCCTCTAATTCACCCCTCCACTTT

CDR3 length: 11
J gene: TRBJ2-3
clone size: .
V gene: TRBV4-1
D gene: .
CDR3 protein: CASSLDRIQYF
CDR3 DNA: TGCGCCAGCAGCCTTGACAGGATTCAGTATTTT

CDR3 length: 14
J gene: TRBJ1-2
clone size: .
V gene: TRBV19
D gene: .
CDR3 protein: CASSIVTGNYGYTF
CDR3 DNA: TGTGCCAGTAGTATAGTGACGGGAAACTATGGCTACACCTTC

CDR3 length: 14
J gene: TRBJ2-7
clone size: few
V gene: TRBV6-1
D gene: .
CDR3 protein: CASSVTGRSYEQYF
CDR3 DNA: TGTGCCAGCAGTGTTACAGGTCGCTCCTACGAGCAGTACTTC

CDR3 length: 14
J gene: TRBJ1-2
clone size: .
V gene: TRBV5-1
D gene: .
CDR3 protein: CASSLEWTDYGYTF
CDR3 DNA: TGCGCCAGCAGCTTGGAGTGGACAGACTATGGCTACACCTTC

CDR3 length: 14
J gene: TRBJ1-1
clone size: .
V gene: TRBV6-5
D gene: TRBD1
CDR3 protein: CASTRPGAQGQAFF
CDR3 DNA: TGTGCCAGCACTCGCCCGGGGGCACAGGGGCAAGCTTTCTTT

CDR3 length: 15
J gene: TRBJ2-7
clone size: .
V gene: TRBV25-1
D gene: .
CDR3 protein: CASSEFAGFAYEQYF
CDR3 DNA: TGTGCCAGCAGTGAATTTGCGGGGTTTGCCTACGAGCAGTACTTC

CDR3 length: 19
J gene: TRBJ2-1
clone size: .
V gene: TRBV9
D gene: TRBD2
CDR3 protein: CASSPTGTSGARSYNEQFF
CDR3 DNA: TGTGCCAGCAGCCCAACAGGGACTAGCGGGGCTCGCTCCTACAATGAGCAGTTCTTC

CDR3 length: 15
J gene: TRBJ2-1
clone size: .
V gene: TRBV6-5
D gene: .
CDR3 protein: CASSPGVHSYNEQFF
CDR3 DNA: TGTGCCAGCAGTCCAGGGGTCCACTCCTACAATGAGCAGTTCTTC

CDR3 length: 17
J gene: TRBJ2-3
clone size: few
V gene: TRBV5-1
D gene: TRBD2
CDR3 protein: CASRLAGGPSGTDTQYF
CDR3 DNA: TGCGCCAGCAGACTAGCGGGAGGGCCTAGTGGCACAGATACGCAGTATTTT

CDR3 length: 17
J gene: TRBJ2-2
clone size: .
V gene: TRBV5-4
D gene: TRBD2
CDR3 protein: CASSLTPSGRTTGELFF
CDR3 DNA: TGTGCCAGCAGCTTGACCCCTAGCGGGAGGACCACCGGGGAGCTGTTTTTT

CDR3 length: 14
J gene: TRBJ1-1
clone size: .
V gene: TRBV18
D gene: TRBD1
CDR3 protein: CASSAGQGWTEAFF
CDR3 DNA: TGTGCCAGCTCAGCGGGACAGGGGTGGACTGAAGCTTTCTTT

CDR3 length: 14
J gene: TRBJ2-7
clone size: .
V gene: TRBV6-6
D gene: TRBD1
CDR3 protein: CAARGTGGFQEQYF
CDR3 DNA: TGTGCCGCCCGAGGGACAGGGGGGTTTCAGGAGCAGTACTTC

CDR3 length: 16
J gene: TRBJ1-5
clone size: .
V gene: TRBV27
D gene: .
CDR3 protein: CASSSYRGGPNQPQHF
CDR3 DNA: TGTGCCAGCAGTTCCTACCGGGGGGGGCCTAATCAGCCCCAGCATTTT

CDR3 length: 14
J gene: TRBJ2-2
clone size: .
V gene: TRBV5-1
D gene: .
CDR3 protein: CASSSTGNTGELFF
CDR3 DNA: TGCGCCAGCAGCTCCACAGGTAACACCGGGGAGCTGTTTTTT

CDR3 length: 13
J gene: TRBJ1-5
clone size: many
V gene: TRBV27
D gene: .
CDR3 protein: CASRSGGNQPQHF
CDR3 DNA: TGTGCCAGCAGATCAGGGGGCAATCAGCCCCAGCATTTT

CDR3 length: 18
J gene: TRBJ1-5
clone size: .
V gene: TRBV18
D gene: TRBD1
CDR3 protein: CASSPTRDSYYSNQPQHF
CDR3 DNA: TGTGCCAGCTCACCTACTAGGGACAGCTATTATAGCAATCAGCCCCAGCATTTT

CDR3 length: 15
J gene: TRBJ1-3
clone size: .
V gene: TRBV6-4
D gene: .
CDR3 protein: CASRGASKKGNTIYF
CDR3 DNA: TGTGCCAGCAGGGGGGCTTCAAAAAAAGGAAACACCATATATTTT

CDR3 length: 15
J gene: TRBJ2-3
clone size: .
V gene: TRBV14
D gene: .
CDR3 protein: CASSPARGYTDTQYF
CDR3 DNA: TGTGCCAGCAGCCCCGCGCGGGGATACACAGATACGCAGTATTTT

CDR3 length: 12
J gene: TRBJ1-2
clone size: .
V gene: TRBV28
D gene: .
CDR3 protein: CASKLATLGYTF
CDR3 DNA: TGTGCCAGCAAGCTGGCGACATTGGGCTACACCTTC

CDR3 length: 12
J gene: TRBJ2-4
clone size: .
V gene: TRBV29-1
D gene: .
CDR3 protein: CSVLVVRNIQYF
CDR3 DNA: TGCAGCGTTTTAGTAGTGAGAAACATTCAGTACTTC

CDR3 length: 15
J gene: TRBJ1-2
clone size: .
V gene: TRBV28
D gene: TRBD1
CDR3 protein: CASSSDRDRVRGYTF
CDR3 DNA: TGTGCCAGCAGTTCAGACCGGGACAGGGTGCGAGGCTACACCTTC

CDR3 length: 14
J gene: TRBJ1-2
clone size: .
V gene: TRBV28
D gene: .
CDR3 protein: CASSFSGINYGYTF
CDR3 DNA: TGTGCCAGCAGTTTCTCGGGGATTAACTATGGCTACACCTTC

CDR3 length: 14
J gene: TRBJ1-6
clone size: .
V gene: TRBV7-9
D gene: TRBD1
CDR3 protein: CASSLGTGGSPLHF
CDR3 DNA: TGTGCCAGCAGCTTAGGGACAGGGGGTTCACCCCTCCACTTT

CDR3 length: 12
J gene: TRBJ1-4
clone size: .
V gene: TRBV10-2
D gene: .
CDR3 protein: CASSETFEKLFF
CDR3 DNA: TGCGCCAGCAGCGAGACTTTTGAAAAACTGTTTTTT

CDR3 length: 12
J gene: TRBJ2-7
clone size: .
V gene: TRBV23-1
D gene: .
CDR3 protein: CASKATVHEQYF
CDR3 DNA: TGCGCCAGCAAGGCGACAGTCCACGAGCAGTACTTC

CDR3 length: 15
J gene: TRBJ1-1
clone size: .
V gene: TRBV6-5
D gene: .
CDR3 protein: CASTLREGIGTEAFF
CDR3 DNA: TGTGCCAGCACCCTAAGGGAGGGGATAGGCACTGAAGCTTTCTTT

CDR3 length: 13
J gene: TRBJ1-5
clone size: .
V gene: TRBV27
D gene: .
CDR3 protein: CASSLSRNQPQHF
CDR3 DNA: TGTGCCAGCAGTTTATCGAGGAATCAGCCCCAGCATTTT

CDR3 length: 13
J gene: TRBJ1-2
clone size: .
V gene: TRBV30
D gene: .
CDR3 protein: CAWSVTRYSGYTF
CDR3 DNA: TGTGCCTGGAGTGTTACCAGGTACAGTGGCTACACCTTC

CDR3 length: 13
J gene: TRBJ1-3
clone size: few
V gene: TRBV19
D gene: .
CDR3 protein: CASSIRAGNTIYF
CDR3 DNA: TGTGCCAGTAGTATCCGGGCTGGAAACACCATATATTTT

CDR3 length: 15
J gene: TRBJ1-3
clone size: .
V gene: TRBV7-8
D gene: TRBD1
CDR3 protein: CASSSADRGGNTIYF
CDR3 DNA: TGTGCCAGCAGCTCGGCAGACAGGGGTGGAAACACCATATATTTT

CDR3 length: 13
J gene: TRBJ2-7
clone size: .
V gene: TRBV2
D gene: .
CDR3 protein: CASIGGSSYEQYF
CDR3 DNA: TGTGCCAGCATAGGGGGAAGCTCCTACGAGCAGTACTTC

CDR3 length: 13
J gene: TRBJ2-7
clone size: .
V gene: TRBV19
D gene: .
CDR3 protein: CASRTREGYEQYF
CDR3 DNA: TGTGCCAGTAGAACTAGAGAGGGTTACGAGCAGTACTTC

CDR3 length: 18
J gene: TRBJ2-1
clone size: .
V gene: TRBV5-4
D gene: TRBD2
CDR3 protein: CASSPSGRLAGFIDEQFF
CDR3 DNA: TGTGCCAGCAGCCCGTCCGGTAGGCTAGCGGGATTTATCGATGAGCAGTTCTTC

CDR3 length: 13
J gene: TRBJ2-4
clone size: .
V gene: TRBV11-2
D gene: TRBD1
CDR3 protein: CASREMDRNIQYF
CDR3 DNA: TGTGCCAGCAGGGAAATGGACAGGAACATTCAGTACTTC

CDR3 length: 17
J gene: TRBJ1-1
clone size: .
V gene: TRBV27
D gene: .
CDR3 protein: CASSLSPWVLDRTEAFF
CDR3 DNA: TGTGCCAGCAGTTTATCCCCGTGGGTTCTGGACAGAACTGAAGCTTTCTTT

CDR3 length: 15
J gene: TRBJ1-2
clone size: .
V gene: TRBV2
D gene: TRBD1
CDR3 protein: CASSDRDRGFDGYTF
CDR3 DNA: TGTGCCAGCAGTGACCGGGACAGGGGTTTTGACGGCTACACCTTC

CDR3 length: 13
J gene: TRBJ2-2
clone size: once
V gene: TRBV27
D gene: .
CDR3 protein: CASSAQRTGELFF
CDR3 DNA: TGTGCCAGCAGTGCGCAGCGGACCGGGGAGCTGTTTTTT

CDR3 length: 14
J gene: TRBJ2-5
clone size: .
V gene: TRBV5-4
D gene: TRBD1
CDR3 protein: CASSLEGQGKTQYF
CDR3 DNA: TGTGCCAGCAGCTTGGAAGGACAGGGGAAGACCCAGTACTTC

CDR3 length: 15
J gene: TRBJ2-1
clone size: .
V gene: TRBV19
D gene: TRBD2
CDR3 protein: CASSPGTSSYNEQFF
CDR3 DNA: TGTGCCAGTAGTCCAGGGACTAGTAGCTACAATGAGCAGTTCTTC

CDR3 length: 14
J gene: TRBJ2-5
clone size: .
V gene: TRBV5-1
D gene: .
CDR3 protein: CASSAGYHKETQYF
CDR3 DNA: TGCGCCAGCAGCGCCGGGTATCATAAAGAGACCCAGTACTTC

CDR3 length: 16
J gene: TRBJ2-3
clone size: .
V gene: TRBV28
D gene: TRBD2
CDR3 protein: CASSSPREGETDTQYF
CDR3 DNA: TGTGCCAGCAGTTCCCCCCGGGAGGGAGAAACAGATACGCAGTATTTT

CDR3 length: 12
J gene: TRBJ1-2
clone size: .
V gene: TRBV2
D gene: .
CDR3 protein: CASTVPPDGYTF
CDR3 DNA: TGTGCCAGCACCGTCCCCCCGGATGGCTACACCTTC

CDR3 length: 15
J gene: TRBJ1-5
clone size: .
V gene: TRBV28
D gene: .
CDR3 protein: CASLERTARRQPQHF
CDR3 DNA: TGTGCCAGCTTAGAACGGACAGCCAGACGTCAGCCCCAGCATTTT

CDR3 length: 14
J gene: TRBJ2-5
clone size: few
V gene: TRBV5-1
D gene: TRBD1
CDR3 protein: CASSLWTGQETQYF
CDR3 DNA: TGCGCCAGCAGCTTGTGGACAGGGCAAGAGACCCAGTACTTC

CDR3 length: 16
J gene: TRBJ2-3
clone size: .
V gene: TRBV2
D gene: TRBD2
CDR3 protein: CASRGLAGVRTDTQYF
CDR3 DNA: TGTGCCAGCAGGGGACTAGCGGGAGTCCGGACCGATACGCAGTATTTT